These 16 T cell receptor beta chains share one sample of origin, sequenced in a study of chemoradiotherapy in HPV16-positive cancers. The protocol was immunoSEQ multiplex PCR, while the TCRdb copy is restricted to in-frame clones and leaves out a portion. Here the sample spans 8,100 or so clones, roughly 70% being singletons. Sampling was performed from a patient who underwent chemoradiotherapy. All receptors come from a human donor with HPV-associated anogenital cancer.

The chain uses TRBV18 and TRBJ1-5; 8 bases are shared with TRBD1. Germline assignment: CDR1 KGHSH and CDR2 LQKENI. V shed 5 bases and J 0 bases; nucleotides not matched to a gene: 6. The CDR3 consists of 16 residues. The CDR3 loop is CASSARDRSSNQPQHF. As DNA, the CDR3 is TGTGCCAGCTCAGCCCGGGACAGGAGTAGCAATCAGCCCCAGCATTTT.

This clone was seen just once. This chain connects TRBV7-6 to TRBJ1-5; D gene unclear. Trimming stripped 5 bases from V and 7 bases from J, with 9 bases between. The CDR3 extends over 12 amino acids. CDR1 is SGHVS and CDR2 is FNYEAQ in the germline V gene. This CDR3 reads CASSQPHQPQHF. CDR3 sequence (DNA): TGTGCCAGCAGCCAGCCCCACCAGCCCCAGCATTTT.

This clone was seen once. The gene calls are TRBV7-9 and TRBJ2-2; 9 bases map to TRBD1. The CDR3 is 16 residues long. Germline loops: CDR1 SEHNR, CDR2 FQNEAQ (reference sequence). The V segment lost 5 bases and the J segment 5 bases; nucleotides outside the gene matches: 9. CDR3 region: CASSHLQGARTGELFF. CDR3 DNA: TGTGCCAGCAGCCACTTACAGGGGGCGCGGACCGGGGAGCTGTTTTTT.

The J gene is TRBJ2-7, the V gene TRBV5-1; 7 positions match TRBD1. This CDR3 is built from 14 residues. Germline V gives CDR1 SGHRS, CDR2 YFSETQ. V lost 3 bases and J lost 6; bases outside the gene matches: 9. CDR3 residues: CASSWDGQVSEQYF. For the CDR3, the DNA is TGCGCCAGCAGCTGGGACGGACAGGTTAGCGAGCAGTACTTC.

The CDR3 nucleotides are TGTGCCAGTAGTAGGAGGGGAAGTGAACAGCCCCAGCATTTT. This sequence encodes CASSRRGSEQPQHF. The chain couples TRBV19 to TRBJ1-5, with a possible D match to TRBD1 (5 bases). From germline, CDR1 is LNHDA and CDR2 SQIVND (reference sequence). The CDR3 has 14 residues. With 4 bases removed from V and 7 bases from J, the gap between germline ends came to 14 bases.

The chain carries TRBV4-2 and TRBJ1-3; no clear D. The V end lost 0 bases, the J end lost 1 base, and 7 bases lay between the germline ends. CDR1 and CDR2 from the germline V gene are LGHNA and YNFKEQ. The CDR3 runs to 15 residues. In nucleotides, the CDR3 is TGTGCCAGCAGCCAAGATCGCACATCTGGAAACACCATATATTTT. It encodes CASSQDRTSGNTIYF.

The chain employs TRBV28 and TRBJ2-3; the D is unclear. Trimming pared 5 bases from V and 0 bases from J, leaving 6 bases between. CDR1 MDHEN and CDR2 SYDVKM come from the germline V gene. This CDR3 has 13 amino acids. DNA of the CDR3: TGTGCCAGCAGTCAAGGGAGCACAGATACGCAGTATTTT. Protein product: CASSQGSTDTQYF.

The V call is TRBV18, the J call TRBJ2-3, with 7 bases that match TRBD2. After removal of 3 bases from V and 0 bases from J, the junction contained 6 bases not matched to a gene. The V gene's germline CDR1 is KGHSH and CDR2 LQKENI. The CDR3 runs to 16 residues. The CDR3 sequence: CASSPRLAASTDTQYF. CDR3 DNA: TGTGCCAGCTCACCCCGACTAGCAGCCAGCACAGATACGCAGTATTTT. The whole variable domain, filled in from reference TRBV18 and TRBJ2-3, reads NAGVMQNPRHLVRRRGQEARLRCSPMKGHSHVYWYRQLPEEGLKFMVYLQKENIIDESGMPKERFSAEFPKEGPSILRIQQVVRGDSAAYFCASSPRLAASTDTQYFGPGTRLTVL.

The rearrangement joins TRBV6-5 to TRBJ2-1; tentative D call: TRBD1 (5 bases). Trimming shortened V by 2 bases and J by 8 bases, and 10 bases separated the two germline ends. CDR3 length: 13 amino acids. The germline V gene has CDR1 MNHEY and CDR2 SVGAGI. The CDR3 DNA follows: TGTGCCAGCAGTTACGGGCAGGGTTATGAGCAGTTCTTC. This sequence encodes CASSYGQGYEQFF.

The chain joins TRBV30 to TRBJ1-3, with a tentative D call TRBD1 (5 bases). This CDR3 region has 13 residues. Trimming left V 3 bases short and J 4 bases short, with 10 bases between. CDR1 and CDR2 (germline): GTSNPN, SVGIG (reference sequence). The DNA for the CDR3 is TGTGCCTGGAGCGGGGGTATCGGAAACACCATATATTTT. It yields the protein CAWSGGIGNTIYF.

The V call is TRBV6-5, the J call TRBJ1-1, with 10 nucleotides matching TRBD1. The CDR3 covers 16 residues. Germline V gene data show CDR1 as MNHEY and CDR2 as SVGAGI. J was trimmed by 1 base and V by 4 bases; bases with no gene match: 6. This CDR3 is CASSSWTGGRNTEAFF. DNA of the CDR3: TGTGCCAGCAGTTCATGGACAGGGGGGAGGAACACTGAAGCTTTCTTT.

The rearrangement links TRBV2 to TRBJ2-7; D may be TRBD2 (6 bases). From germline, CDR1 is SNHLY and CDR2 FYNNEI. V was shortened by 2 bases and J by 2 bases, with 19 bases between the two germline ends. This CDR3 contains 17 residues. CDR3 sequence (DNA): TGTGCCAGCAGTGAACCCCCTGGGTTTGCGGGGACCTACGAGCAGTACTTC. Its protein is CASSEPPGFAGTYEQYF.

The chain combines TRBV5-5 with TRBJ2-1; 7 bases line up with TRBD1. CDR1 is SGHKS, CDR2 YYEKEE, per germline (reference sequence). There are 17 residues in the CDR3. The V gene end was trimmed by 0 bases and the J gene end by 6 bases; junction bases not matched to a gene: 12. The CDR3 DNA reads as TGTGCCAGCAGCTTGGCGGCAGGGGGTTTAGGTGGCAATGAGCAGTTCTTC. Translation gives CASSLAAGGLGGNEQFF.

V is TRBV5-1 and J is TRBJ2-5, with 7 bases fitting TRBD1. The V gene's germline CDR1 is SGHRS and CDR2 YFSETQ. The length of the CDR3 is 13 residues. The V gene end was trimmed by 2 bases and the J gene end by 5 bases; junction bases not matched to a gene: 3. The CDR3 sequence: CASSLQGRETQYF. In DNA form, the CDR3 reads TGCGCCAGCAGCTTACAGGGGCGGGAGACCCAGTACTTC.

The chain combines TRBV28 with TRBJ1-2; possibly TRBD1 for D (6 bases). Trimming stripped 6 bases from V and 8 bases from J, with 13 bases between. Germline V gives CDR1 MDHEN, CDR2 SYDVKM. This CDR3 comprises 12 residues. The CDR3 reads CASSLGGYGYTF. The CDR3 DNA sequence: TGTGCCAGCAGCCTCGGGGGCTACGGCTACACCTTC.

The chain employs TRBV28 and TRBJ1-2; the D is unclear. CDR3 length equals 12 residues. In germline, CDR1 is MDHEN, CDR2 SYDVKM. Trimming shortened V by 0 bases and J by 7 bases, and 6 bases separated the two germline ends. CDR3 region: CASSLWVTGYTF. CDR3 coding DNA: TGTGCCAGCAGTTTATGGGTGACTGGCTACACCTTC.